This TCR beta chain was identified during a study of shared clonotypes between healthy human individuals. At the level of the study: Donors consisted of two women and a few men between 18 and 49. Study-wide findings and caveats: Generally, estimated richness proved larger in naive subsets than it did in memory subsets.

Germline CDR1 SGHTA, CDR2 FQGNSA. The CDR3 loop spans 13 amino acids. Trimming cost V 1 base and J 6 bases, with 7 bases left between them. A remark on this clone: The target antigen is unknown.

None of the donors, who were healthy HIV-negative adults, had recently had acute infections or vaccinations. There were only Caucasian adults among the donors, and all lived in Nashville, Tennessee. Sequenced by immunoSEQ multiplex PCR; TCRdb stores in-frame clones only, minus some. This table has about 1.1 million clones, about 80% appearing once. The sequence was obtained from a man younger than 30 in good health. Some clones in this sample may be carry-over from other donors' samples. Sequencing was carried out using memory CD4+ T cells from PBMCs. Stated subset: CD45RA-negative fraction. V usage is TRBV7-2 and J usage is TRBJ1-5; D unresolved. CDR3 nucleotides: TGTGCCAGCAGCTTAGACCCTGGTCAGCCCCAGCATTTT. It yields the protein CASSLDPGQPQHF.